These 14 T cell receptor beta chains share one sample of origin, sequenced in a study of shared clonotypes between healthy human individuals. Some clones are missing from TCRdb's copy, which holds only in-frame ones; the method was immunoSEQ multiplex PCR. This table has 1,400,000 or so clones, roughly 98.5% appearing once. The sequenced material came from naive CD4+ T cells sorted from blood. Subset reported: CD45RA+ positively selected. The receptor source for this set is a man aged 25 to 40 in good health.

This chain joins TRBV11-2 and TRBJ2-7; 13 nucleotides agree with TRBD2. The CDR3 is made up of 16 amino acids. Trimming at V came to 1 base and at J to 6 bases, leaving 6 bases not matched to a gene. Germline CDR1 and CDR2: SGHAT and FQNNGV. The CDR3 sequence is CASSLGSGLAGTEQYF. The CDR3 DNA is TGTGCCAGCAGCTTAGGTTCGGGACTAGCGGGAACCGAGCAGTACTTC.

This sequence joins TRBV4-1 and TRBJ2-5; 7 bases map to TRBD1. Germline V lookup: CDR1 MGHRA, CDR2 YSYEKL. V lost 4 bases and J lost 4; bases outside the gene matches: 6. This CDR3 is built from 14 residues. CDR3 bases: TGCGCCAGCAGCCGCCTGGGACAGATAGAGACCCAGTACTTC. This gives the protein CASSRLGQIETQYF.

This clone was counted once. The CDR3 is CASSVAGPWEGIFNEQFF. The DNA of the CDR3 is TGTGCCAGCAGCGTAGCCGGTCCGTGGGAGGGAATCTTCAATGAGCAGTTCTTC. V usage is TRBV9 and J usage is TRBJ2-1, with 7 bases identical to TRBD2. J was trimmed by 6 bases and V by 0 bases; bases with no gene match: 15. Germline lookup yields CDR1 SGDLS and CDR2 YYNGEE. CDR3 length equals 18 residues.

The chain combines TRBV7-2 with TRBJ2-1; D remains ambiguous. The CDR3 covers 15 residues. Germline loops: CDR1 SGHTA, CDR2 FQGNSA. The ends were cut back, 5 bases at V and 1 base at J, with 12 bases in the middle. CDR3 bases: TGTGCCAGCAGCGACGGACCTGTATCCTACAATGAGCAGTTCTTC. The encoded protein is CASSDGPVSYNEQFF.

The chain is built from TRBV5-1 and TRBJ2-7; D possibly corresponds to TRBD1 (5 bases). This CDR3 contains 16 residues. The V end lost 0 bases, the J end lost 2 bases, and 15 bases lay between the germline ends. The germline V gene encodes CDR1 SGHRS and CDR2 YFSETQ. In DNA, the CDR3 is TGCGCCAGCAGCTTGGGGACAAGGTTGGGCCCCTACGAGCAGTACTTC. Translated, it gives CASSLGTRLGPYEQYF.

V is TRBV28 and J is TRBJ2-3, with D possibly matching TRBD2 (5 bases). The V gene's germline CDR1 is MDHEN and CDR2 SYDVKM. Trimming took 7 bases from V and 2 from J, leaving 16 bases between them. This CDR3 is built from 15 residues. In DNA, the CDR3 is TGTGCCAGCACCCCTAGGGTACGGGACACAGATACGCAGTATTTT. Residues: CASTPRVRDTDTQYF.

V and J are TRBV28 and TRBJ2-2; maybe TRBD2 (6 bases). The CDR3 sequence is 17 residues long. Trimming removed 6 bases at V and 0 bases at J, with 17 bases between. CDR1 MDHEN and CDR2 SYDVKM come from the germline V gene. Here the CDR3 reads CASSPGEQPSNTGELFF. In nucleotides, the CDR3 is TGTGCCAGCAGCCCGGGGGAGCAGCCATCGAACACCGGGGAGCTGTTTTTT.

DNA for the CDR3: TGTGCCAGCAGACAGGCCCAATTCCAATCTAATGAAAAACTGTTTTTT. This encodes CASRQAQFQSNEKLFF. V gene TRBV6-6 combines with J gene TRBJ1-4; D is possibly TRBD1 (5 bases). V lost 6 bases and J 3 bases, leaving 17 bases between the germline ends. From germline, CDR1 is MNHNY and CDR2 SVGAGI (reference sequence). This CDR3 is built from 16 residues.

The rearrangement uses TRBV11-2 and TRBJ2-7; TRBD1 or TRBD2 may be the D gene (5 bases each). Trimming cost V 4 bases and J 4 bases, with 14 bases left between them. The CDR3 covers 14 residues. CDR1 SGHAT and CDR2 FQNNGV come from the germline V gene. The CDR3 DNA follows: TGTGCCAGCAGCTCTCTACGGGACGTGTACGAGCAGTACTTC. Protein sequence: CASSSLRDVYEQYF.

V usage is TRBV15 and J usage is TRBJ2-7; 7 bases line up with TRBD2. The junction had 17 bases not matched to a gene; V was cut back by 3 bases and J by 6 bases. Looked up from germline, CDR1 is LNHNV and CDR2 is YYDKDF (reference sequence). The CDR3 extends over 17 amino acids. CDR3 in amino acids: CATSRGGESGPPGEQYF. In DNA, the CDR3 is TGTGCCACCAGCAGGGGGGGGGAAAGCGGGCCTCCGGGCGAGCAGTACTTC.

This clone came up a few times. The chain links TRBV5-5 to TRBJ1-5; a possible D gene is TRBD1 (5 bases). Germline V gene lookup returns CDR1 SGHKS and CDR2 YYEKEE (reference sequence). Trimming left V 3 bases short and J 9 bases short, with 13 bases between. This CDR3 spans 13 amino acids. The CDR3 loop reads CASSWVGERPQHF. The CDR3, as DNA: TGTGCCAGCAGCTGGGTAGGGGAGAGGCCCCAGCATTTT.

The chain joins TRBV5-1 to TRBJ1-3; D unresolved. Trimming cost V 4 bases and J 0 bases, with 8 bases left between them. Germline V CDR1 and CDR2: SGHRS, YFSETQ. CDR3 length: 14 amino acids. Here the CDR3 reads CASSPDLSGNTIYF. The CDR3 DNA is TGCGCCAGCAGCCCTGACCTCTCTGGAAACACCATATATTTT.

CDR3 in amino acids: CASSPMTSDEQYF. For the CDR3, the DNA is TGTGCCAGCAGCCCTATGACTTCGGACGAGCAGTACTTC. The gene calls are TRBV14 and TRBJ2-7; D unclear. Germline V gives CDR1 SGHDN, CDR2 FVKESK. The germline V and J ends were trimmed by 4 bases and 5 bases, with 12 bases remaining between them. This CDR3 spans 13 amino acids.

The chain is built from TRBV29-1 and TRBJ2-2; D is perhaps TRBD1 (5 bases). The CDR3 is 13 amino acids. V gave up 7 bases and J gave up 3 bases, with 12 bases separating them. Germline V CDR1 and CDR2: SQVTM, ANQGSEA. The CDR3 nucleotides read TGCAGCGGCCAGGGATCGGACACCGGGGAGCTGTTTTTT. Encoded protein: CSGQGSDTGELFF.